This TCR beta chain comes out of a study of T cells in Graves' hyperthyroidism and ophthalmopathy. The study's findings and limits: Ophthalmopathy and stable hyperthyroidism were separated by a 13 V-J model. The blood repertoire included most of the expanded thyroid clonotypes above 0.001. The model's output predicted ophthalmopathy at a median of about 6.5 months prior to onset.

The TCR beta CDR3 regions underwent amplification using RNA transcripts as the source. HTBI primers drove first-round RT-PCR of the TCR CDR3. TCRdb re-analysed the multiplex PCR reads in MiXCR, keeping a single row per CDR3 protein. The table has about 210,000 distinct CDR3 sequences, 17% seen once. The CDR3 runs to 14 residues. Germline V gene sequence: CDR1 MDHEN, CDR2 SYDVKM. This clonotype was recorded once. Its cognate antigen is unknown. A single base separates this from a much larger clone, so it may be a read error. The hyperthyroidism patients had all been newly diagnosed, and their disease duration was under 2 months. Their ages ranged from 18 to 65 years.

The clonotype comes from a middle-aged man with Graves' hyperthyroidism. The rearrangement uses TRBV28 and TRBJ2-5; D is possibly TRBD2 (6 bases). Sequenced: blood. CDR3 residues: CVSSLDGTGETQYF. The CDR3 DNA is TGTGTCAGCAGTTTAGATGGGACTGGTGAGACCCAGTACTTC. Drawing the rest from reference TRBV28 and TRBJ2-5, the complete variable domain is DVKVTQSSRYLVKRTGEKVFLECVQDMDHENMFWYRQDPGLGLRLIYFSYDVKMKEKGDIPEGYSVSREKKERFSLILESASTNQTSMYLCVSSLDGTGETQYFGPGTRLLVL.